These 32 T cell receptor beta chains came from one sample sequenced in a study of T-cell reconstitution after alpha-beta-depleted transplantation in children. Preparing the TCRbeta library involved the use of unique molecular identifiers. TCRdb redid the calling of the PCR reads with MiXCR, one entry per CDR3 protein. The sample holds fewer than 120,000 distinct CDR3 sequences, about a tenth seen once. This specimen consisted of PBMCs from the stem cell graft donor, obtained from the stem cell graft. The receptors were sampled from a human donor who donated a stem cell graft to a child with acute lymphoblastic leukemia.

This clonotype has a count of ten or more. The gene calls are TRBV6-1 and TRBJ1-1, with 9 bases matching TRBD1. Germline-derived CDR1 and CDR2 are MNHNS and SASEGT. The CDR3 contains 15 residues. J lost 4 bases, V lost 6 bases, and 9 bases had no gene match. CDR3 sequence (DNA): TGTGCCAGCAGCGCACAGGGGGCTCTATCCACTGAAGCTTTCTTT. Translating gives CASSAQGALSTEAFF.

This clonotype was found many times. The genes are TRBV18 and TRBJ2-1; D perhaps matches TRBD2 (6 bases). Germline V lookup: CDR1 KGHSH, CDR2 LQKENI. V lost 6 bases to trimming and J lost 3 bases, with 9 bases between them. This CDR3 region has 13 residues. CDR3 amino acids: CASSLGLYNEQFF. Here the CDR3 DNA reads TGTGCCAGCTCCCTGGGACTCTACAATGAGCAGTTCTTC.

This clonotype was picked up a small number of times. The genes are TRBV9 and TRBJ2-1; TRBD2 aligns across 11 bases. This CDR3 is built from 15 residues. V shed 3 bases, J shed 7 bases, and the junction held 6 bases outside the gene matches. CDR1 is SGDLS, CDR2 YYNGEE, per germline. CDR3 sequence reads: CASSGSGGGRNEQFF. The DNA of the CDR3 is TGTGCCAGCAGCGGTAGCGGGGGGGGGCGGAATGAGCAGTTCTTC.

As to this clonotype: This could be a read error, since a much larger clone is one nucleotide away. Here the CDR3 omits its conserved ending phenylalanine or tryptophan, so a read error is the likely source. The rearrangement joins TRBV2 to TRBJ2-1, with 12 bases aligning to TRBD2. Germline V lookup: CDR1 SNHLY, CDR2 FYNNEI. V was pared by 5 bases and J by 10 bases, with 3 bases of the junction left unmatched. The CDR3 sequence is 13 residues long. CDR3: CASSMTSGGEQFL. CDR3 in DNA: TGTGCCAGCAGTATGACTAGCGGGGGCGAGCAGTTCTTG.

In this sample, this clonotype turned up many times. The chain has TRBV20-1 and TRBJ2-1; 8 bases are a match to TRBD2. The V and J ends lost 3 bases and 5 bases, in that order; junction bases with no gene match: 6. The V gene's germline CDR1 is DFQATT and CDR2 SNEGSKA (reference sequence). The CDR3 extends over 14 amino acids. In DNA, the CDR3 is TGCAGTGCTAGCACACTAGCGGACCACAATGAGCAGTTCTTC. Protein: CSASTLADHNEQFF.

This clonotype was recorded many times. The chain links TRBV12-3 or TRBV12-4 to TRBJ1-2; D unresolved. The CDR3 spans 15 residues. Trimming removed 6 bases from V and 3 bases from J, with 17 bases in between. CDR3 coding DNA: TGTGCCAGCAGCTCAAGGTCTCAAGGGCACTATGGCTACACCTTC. Its translation is CASSSRSQGHYGYTF.

This clonotype was seen repeatedly, ten times or more. This rearrangement joins TRBV7-2 to TRBJ2-3, with a weak D call TRBD2 (5 bases). The germline CDR1 and CDR2 sequences are SGHTA and FQGNSA. Trimming removed 3 bases from V and 4 bases from J, with 20 bases in between. The CDR3 consists of 17 residues. The CDR3 sequence is CASSLGVRATGPDTQYF. The CDR3 DNA reads TGTGCCAGCAGCTTGGGAGTACGGGCCACCGGACCAGATACGCAGTATTTT.

This clonotype was found many times. This chain joins TRBV7-9 and TRBJ1-2, with 8 nucleotides matching TRBD1. The CDR3 consists of 15 residues. V trimming: 1 base; J trimming: 4 bases; junction bases outside the gene matches: 5. Germline V gives CDR1 SEHNR, CDR2 FQNEAQ (reference sequence). The CDR3 sequence: CASSLVAGGFYGYTF. The CDR3, as DNA: TGTGCCAGCAGCTTAGTGGCAGGGGGCTTCTATGGCTACACCTTC.

This clonotype was found many times. The chain couples TRBV4-1 to TRBJ1-4; D possibly corresponds to TRBD1 (5 bases). This CDR3 contains 16 residues. V lost 2 bases and J lost 1, with 11 bases in between. Germline V gene sequence: CDR1 MGHRA, CDR2 YSYEKL. The CDR3 nucleotides read TGCGCCAGCAGCCAATCAACCGGGGGAACTAATGAAAAACTGTTTTTT. It specifies CASSQSTGGTNEKLFF.

The chain is built from TRBV12-3 or TRBV12-4 and TRBJ1-2; D uncertain. The CDR3 contains 13 residues. Deletions cut 6 bases from V and 4 bases from J, with 12 bases between. The CDR3 reads CASSPHQGYGYTF. Written as DNA, the CDR3 is TGTGCCAGCAGCCCACACCAAGGCTATGGCTACACCTTC.

About this clonotype itself: A clone one base away is much larger, so this may be a read error. Here the CDR3 reads CSAPPADPDNEQFF. DNA for the CDR3: TGCAGTGCGCCCCCAGCGGACCCAGACAATGAGCAGTTCTTC. The chain links TRBV20-1 to TRBJ2-1; a weak D match, TRBD2 (5 bases). The CDR3 covers 14 residues. Trimming took off 6 bases at V and 5 bases at J, with 17 bases between the two ends. The germline V gene has CDR1 DFQATT and CDR2 SNEGSKA (reference sequence).

This clonotype was seen repeatedly, ten times or more. The chain carries TRBV18 and TRBJ2-6; 12 positions match TRBD1. The CDR3 has 17 amino acids. The ends lost 4 bases at V and 4 bases at J; junction bases unmatched: 5. The germline gives CDR1 KGHSH, CDR2 LQKENI. CDR3 in DNA: TGTGCCAGCTCACTCCCGGGACAGGGGGCCGGGGCCAACGTCCTGACTTTC. Protein: CASSLPGQGAGANVLTF.

This clonotype was observed many times. V is TRBV12-3 or TRBV12-4 and J is TRBJ2-2, with D hard to call. The CDR3 is 15 amino acids. With 2 bases removed from V and 0 bases from J, the gap between germline ends came to 7 bases. Here the CDR3 DNA reads TGTGCCAGCAGTTTAAAGGCTTCGAACACCGGGGAGCTGTTTTTT. It specifies CASSLKASNTGELFF.

This clonotype was recorded a few times. The chain has TRBV6-2 or TRBV6-3 and TRBJ2-3; D not resolved. The CDR3 totals 11 residues. V was trimmed by 10 bases and J by 0 bases, leaving 5 bases between them. The V gene's germline CDR1 is MNHEY and CDR2 SVGEGT. CDR3 nucleotide sequence: TGTGCCACCAGAAGCACAGATACGCAGTATTTT. It encodes CATRSTDTQYF.

This clonotype was seen repeatedly, ten times or more. CDR3 sequence reads: CASKEGWYEQYF. Here the CDR3 DNA reads TGTGCCAGCAAGGAGGGGTGGTACGAGCAGTACTTC. This chain uses TRBV28 with TRBJ2-7; D perhaps matches TRBD2 (6 bases). The CDR3 has 12 amino acids. Germline V gene data show CDR1 as MDHEN and CDR2 as SYDVKM. Trimming cost V 7 bases and J 4 bases, with 11 bases left between them. The full variable domain, with the rest looked up from reference TRBV28 and TRBJ2-7, is DVKVTQSSRYLVKRTGEKVFLECVQDMDHENMFWYRQDPGLGLRLIYFSYDVKMKEKGDIPEGYSVSREKKERFSLILESASTNQTSMYLCASKEGWYEQYFGPGTRLTVT.

This clonotype was found many times. The chain combines TRBV21-1 with TRBJ1-5. TRBV21-1 is an annotated pseudogene. The CDR3 sequence is 16 residues long. Here the CDR3 reads CASSTPKRAYNQPQHF. CDR3 nucleotide sequence: TGTGCCAGCAGCACCCCGAAGAGGGCCTACAATCAGCCCCAGCATTTT.

This clonotype was counted ten times or more. This chain joins TRBV5-1 and TRBJ1-1, with a possible D match to TRBD1 (5 bases). This CDR3 is built from 14 residues. Germline assignment: CDR1 SGHRS and CDR2 YFSETQ. Deletions cut 3 bases from V and 1 base from J, with 10 bases between. CDR3 in DNA: TGCGCCAGCAGCTGGGACGGATCGAACACTGAAGCTTTCTTT. Its translation: CASSWDGSNTEAFF.

This clonotype was detected many times. The chain employs TRBV6-5 and TRBJ2-7, with a tentative D call TRBD2 (5 bases). V lost 2 bases and J lost 0, with 23 bases in between. The CDR3 has 19 amino acids. CDR1 and CDR2 (germline): MNHEY, SVGAGI. The CDR3 DNA is TGTGCCAGCAGTTACGCGAGAAAGCAGTCGGGGAAGGGCTCCTACGAGCAGTACTTC. This encodes CASSYARKQSGKGSYEQYF.

This clonotype was counted at least ten times. The chain couples TRBV12-3 or TRBV12-4 to TRBJ1-6; D gene unclear. Trimming removed 6 bases at V and 3 bases at J, with 9 bases between. The CDR3 extends over 14 amino acids. CDR3 loop: CASRGWDYNSPLHF. DNA of the CDR3: TGTGCCAGCAGGGGTTGGGACTATAATTCACCCCTCCACTTT.

Ten or more counts support this clonotype. The chain combines TRBV12-3 or TRBV12-4 with TRBJ2-1; weak D call: TRBD2 (5 bases). The CDR3 covers 15 residues. Trimming took 4 bases from V and 4 from J, leaving 14 bases between them. CDR3 amino acids: CASSSRLPHYNEQFF. CDR3 nucleotides: TGTGCCAGCAGTTCACGACTACCCCATTACAATGAGCAGTTCTTC.

This clonotype was seen repeatedly, ten times or more. The V gene is TRBV7-2, the J gene TRBJ2-3; 8 positions agree with TRBD2. V shed 3 bases, J shed 8 bases, and the junction held 10 bases outside the gene matches. Germline assignment: CDR1 SGHTA and CDR2 FQGNSA. The CDR3 length is 15 residues. The CDR3: CASSLGAGGSLTQYF. CDR3 nucleotides: TGTGCCAGCAGCTTGGGGGCGGGGGGCTCTCTTACGCAGTATTTT.

This clonotype was seen many times. V usage is TRBV6-1 and J usage is TRBJ1-2, with D uncertain. Germline CDR1 and CDR2: MNHNS and SASEGT. The CDR3 sequence is 15 residues long. V was clipped by 7 bases and J by 6 bases, with 21 bases between them. In nucleotides, the CDR3 is TGTGCCAGCAACCCAGAGGGAATCTCGGTGGATGGCTACACCTTC. This encodes CASNPEGISVDGYTF.

There are many counts of this clonotype. The V and J genes are TRBV29-1 and TRBJ2-7, with D uncertain. CDR3 length: 13 residues. Per the germline V gene, CDR1 is SQVTM and CDR2 is ANQGSEA. Trimming removed 0 bases at V and 2 bases at J, with 8 bases between. The CDR3 reads CSVEEDLPYEQYF. CDR3 DNA sequence: TGCAGCGTTGAAGAGGACCTCCCCTACGAGCAGTACTTC.

This clonotype was counted at least ten times. The chain couples TRBV27 to TRBJ2-5; TRBD1 matches 8 bases. The CDR3 is 16 residues long. Germline loops: CDR1 MNHEY, CDR2 SMNVEV (reference sequence). V trimming: 4 bases; J trimming: 9 bases; junction bases outside the gene matches: 16. CDR3 region: CASSYDRGSGTGAQYF. The CDR3 nucleotides read TGTGCCAGCAGTTACGACAGGGGCAGCGGCACAGGGGCCCAGTACTTC.

This clonotype was recorded many times. This chain links TRBV5-6 with TRBJ2-5, with D unresolved. Trimming left V 1 base short and J 1 base short, with 8 bases between. The CDR3 is 14 residues long. CDR1 is SGHDT, CDR2 YYEEEE, per germline. Here the CDR3 DNA reads TGTGCCAGCAGCTTGACAATCGCCCAAGAGACCCAGTACTTC. Its protein is CASSLTIAQETQYF.

This clonotype has a count of ten or more. The CDR3 loop reads CASSLGRETTRLREKLFF. CDR3 DNA sequence: TGTGCCAGCAGCCTTGGAAGGGAAACTACCCGGCTTCGTGAAAAACTGTTTTTT. V usage is TRBV6-2 or TRBV6-3 and J usage is TRBJ1-4; D gene ambiguous. Germline V gives CDR1 MNHEY, CDR2 SVGEGT. V lost 6 bases and J lost 7, with 27 bases in between. The CDR3 sequence is 18 residues long.

The chain recombines TRBV12-2 with TRBJ1-1; TRBD1, as called in the table, went unchecked against the DNA. TRBV12-2 is a pseudogene locus. The CDR3 length is 20 residues. The CDR3 spells CASRLANNRDRGRQGPEAFF. The CDR3, as DNA: TGTGCAAGTCGCTTAGCTAACAACCGGGACAGGGGGCGGCAGGGTCCTGAAGCTTTCTTT.

About this clonotype itself: A much larger clone differs by one base, so this may be a read error. The chain has TRBV27 and TRBJ2-5, with 9 bases matching TRBD1. Germline V CDR1 and CDR2: MNHEY, SMNVEV (reference sequence). The CDR3 extends over 14 amino acids. The CDR3 protein is CSSSPKDRGETQYF. CDR3 sequence (DNA): TGTTCCAGCAGTCCGAAGGACAGGGGAGAGACCCAGTACTTC.

This clonotype was seen repeatedly, ten times or more. The chain couples TRBV6-1 to TRBJ2-1, with a tentative D call TRBD2 (5 bases). V was pared by 10 bases and J by 0 bases, with 16 bases between. The CDR3 is 15 amino acids. CDR1 is MNHNS, CDR2 SASEGT, per germline. The CDR3: CATTRGGDSYNEQFF. In nucleotides, the CDR3 is TGTGCCACCACCCGCGGAGGAGACTCCTACAATGAGCAGTTCTTC.

This clonotype has a count of ten or more. V gene TRBV5-1 combines with J gene TRBJ2-5; D call uncertain. V was cut by 1 base and J by 7 bases, with 5 bases left in between. CDR1 SGHRS and CDR2 YFSETQ come from the germline V gene. This CDR3 comprises 11 residues. The DNA for the CDR3 is TGCGCCAGCAGCTTGTACGGGACCCAGTACTTC. Translating gives CASSLYGTQYF.

Many counts were recorded for this clonotype. The rearrangement links TRBV27 to TRBJ2-1, with 9 bases identical to TRBD2. Germline V CDR1 and CDR2: MNHEY, SMNVEV (reference sequence). There are 15 residues in the CDR3. Trimming cost V 4 bases and J 8 bases; bases outside gene matches: 9. CDR3 sequence (DNA): TGTGCCAGCAGTTATCTTAGCGGGAGAAAGGATGAGCAGTTCTTC. It codes for CASSYLSGRKDEQFF.

This clonotype came up many times. The V call is TRBV20-1, the J call TRBJ2-1; 15 bases are a match to TRBD2. In germline, CDR1 is DFQATT, CDR2 SNEGSKA (reference sequence). After removal of 1 base from V and 12 bases from J, the junction contained 4 bases not matched to a gene. The CDR3 extends over 14 amino acids. CDR3 DNA: TGCAGTGCTAGAGGGACTAGCGGGAGGGCGGGGCAGTTCTTC. This codes for CSARGTSGRAGQFF.